A single sample gave rise to the 4 T cell receptor beta chains below, sequenced in a study of T cells in Graves' hyperthyroidism and ophthalmopathy. TCR beta CDR3 regions were amplified from RNA. The HTBI primer set drove a first-round RT-PCR of the TCR CDR3. Each CDR3 protein is one row after TCRdb ran MiXCR on the multiplex PCR reads. The table lists about 380,000 distinct CDR3 sequences, about 13% of them singletons, with less than 25% in the top ten. Specimen: blood. These receptors originate from a man younger than 40 with Graves' hyperthyroidism that later progressed to Graves' ophthalmopathy.

This clonotype was picked up a small number of times. V and J are TRBV19 and TRBJ2-3, with 10 nucleotides matching TRBD1. CDR3 size: 17 residues. V shed 3 bases, J shed 3 bases, and the junction held 9 bases outside the gene matches. CDR1 LNHDA and CDR2 SQIVND come from the germline V gene (reference sequence). CDR3 protein: CASSMYIGTGATDTQYF. The CDR3, as DNA: TGTGCCAGTAGTATGTACATCGGGACAGGGGCGACAGATACGCAGTATTTT. The variable domain in full, completed from reference TRBV19 and TRBJ2-3, reads DGGITQSPKYLFRKEGQNVTLSCEQNLNHDAMYWYRQDPGQGLRLIYYSQIVNDFQKGDIAEGYSVSREKKESFPLTVTSAQKNPTAFYLCASSMYIGTGATDTQYFGPGTRLTVL.

At least ten counts were recorded for this clonotype. The gene calls are TRBV12-3 or TRBV12-4 and TRBJ1-2, with 11 bases that match TRBD1. This CDR3 has 14 residues. After removal of 5 bases from V and 4 bases from J, the junction contained 3 bases not matched to a gene. CDR3 coding DNA: TGTGCCAGCAGTCCGGGACAGGGGGGCTATGGCTACACCTTC. Protein: CASSPGQGGYGYTF.

This clonotype showed up just a few times. The chain has TRBV6-4 and TRBJ2-7; tentative D call: TRBD1 (5 bases). Trimming removed 6 bases from V and 0 bases from J, with 12 bases in between. Germline values: CDR1 MRHNA, CDR2 SNTAGT. The CDR3 length is 14 residues. Here the CDR3 reads CASSPDDSSYEQYF. The CDR3 region has the DNA TGTGCCAGCAGCCCGGATGACAGCTCCTACGAGCAGTACTTC.

This clonotype has a count of ten or more. V usage is TRBV28 and J usage is TRBJ1-1; D is uncertain. Germline lookup yields CDR1 MDHEN and CDR2 SYDVKM. With 2 bases removed from V and 1 base from J, the gap between germline ends came to 17 bases. This CDR3 contains 17 residues. This CDR3 reads CASSLRKWRAPNTEAFF. DNA of the CDR3: TGTGCCAGCAGTTTACGTAAATGGAGGGCCCCGAACACTGAAGCTTTCTTT.